This is a list of T cell receptor beta chains from one sample in a study of cytomegalovirus exposure and HLA in healthy donors. Using immunoSEQ multiplex PCR, the repertoire was profiled, and TCRdb retains in-frame clones only, with some absent. The sample records 120,000 to 150,000 clones, about 86% being singletons. The sequenced material came from PBMCs. These receptors all stem from a man between 18 and 29 years old in good health and CMV-seronegative. The CDR3 runs from the conserved cysteine through the conserved F or W. The D gene is left open where the match is weak. Size tells how often a clone was seen (once, few, many) or the class of an expanded clone, and some rows leave it out.

v_gene	abundance	d_gene	j_gene	CDR3nt	CDR3aa
TRBV7-9	.	TRBD1	TRBJ2-1	TGTGCCGGATCCGGGACAGGGGTTCATGAGCAGTTCTTC	CAGSGTGVHEQFF
TRBV7-2	.	TRBD2	TRBJ2-1	TGTGCCAGCAGCGCCCTAGCGGACAATGAGCAGTTCTTC	CASSALADNEQFF
TRBV7-9	.	.	TRBJ1-3	TGTGCCAGCAGCTTATCAGGGGACTCTGGAAACACCATATATTTT	CASSLSGDSGNTIYF
TRBV27	.	TRBD1	TRBJ1-2	TGTGCCAGCAGTTTAGGGACAGGGAACTATGGCTACACCTTC	CASSLGTGNYGYTF
TRBV6-1	.	.	TRBJ2-2	TGTGCCAGCATGAACCCCCGAGACACCGGGGAGCTGTTTTTT	CASMNPRDTGELFF
TRBV7-2	.	.	TRBJ1-1	TGTGCCAGCAGCTTAGCCACAGCCGCAGGAGCTTTCTTT	CASSLATAAGAFF
TRBV13	.	TRBD2	TRBJ2-3	TGTGCCAGCAGCTTACGTAGCGGGGGATTCACAGATACGCAGTATTTT	CASSLRSGGFTDTQYF
TRBV10-3	once	.	TRBJ1-3	TGTGCCTCACAGGATGTGAACACCATATATTTT	CASQDVNTIYF
TRBV7-6	.	TRBD2	TRBJ2-3	TGTGCCAGCAGCTTAGAAGCGGGGGGCACAGATACGCAGTATTTT	CASSLEAGGTDTQYF
TRBV5-6	.	TRBD1	TRBJ1-1	TGTGCCAGCAGCTTGGACACCGGTAGGACAGGGGACACTGAAGCTTTCTTT	CASSLDTGRTGDTEAFF
TRBV27	.	.	TRBJ2-1	TGTGCCAGCAGTTTGGGTTGGGGGGTGTCGCAGAAAAATGAGCAGTTCTTC	CASSLGWGVSQKNEQFF
TRBV6-5	.	TRBD1	TRBJ1-2	TGTGCCAGCAGTCGTAGGACAGGACTCTCGATGGGCTACACCTTC	CASSRRTGLSMGYTF
TRBV7-9	once	TRBD1	TRBJ1-2	TGTGCCAGCAGCTCAGTAAACCGGCGACAGGGGCCCGACTATGGCTACACCTTC	CASSSVNRRQGPDYGYTF
TRBV2	.	TRBD2	TRBJ2-7	TGTGCCAGCAGTGGGCGGCTAGCGGGGATGGAGCAGTACTTC	CASSGRLAGMEQYF
TRBV5-6	.	.	TRBJ2-2	TGTGCCAGCAGAGAGGGACTGCCAGAAAACACCGGGGAGCTGTTTTTT	CASREGLPENTGELFF
TRBV6-5	.	TRBD2	TRBJ2-7	TGTGCCAGCAGCCGCAACGGGGGGTCCTACGAGCAGTACTTC	CASSRNGGSYEQYF
TRBV9	.	.	TRBJ1-1	TGTGCCAGCAGCGTAGCGGGGGGTCTAACTGAAGCTTTCTTT	CASSVAGGLTEAFF
TRBV7-9	.	TRBD1	TRBJ1-1	TGTGCCAGCAGCTTATCAGGGGGCACTGAAGCTTTCTTT	CASSLSGGTEAFF
TRBV19	.	.	TRBJ1-2	TGTGCCAGTAGTACCCCCTACCTCCGGGATGGAGGGGCCTATGGCTACACCTTC	CASSTPYLRDGGAYGYTF
TRBV5-6	.	TRBD1	TRBJ1-4	TGTGCCAGCAGCACACACAGGGGAGGAATTGCTAATGAAAAACTGTTTTTT	CASSTHRGGIANEKLFF
TRBV7-2	.	TRBD1	TRBJ2-1	TGTGCCAGCAGCTTGAGGACAGGGCACAATGAGCAGTTCTTC	CASSLRTGHNEQFF
TRBV10-3	.	TRBD1	TRBJ2-7	TGTGCCATCAATCCGGGACAGACCTACGAGCAGTACTTC	CAINPGQTYEQYF
TRBV19	.	.	TRBJ2-1	TGTGCCAGTAGTATGTGGGGGCAATACAATGAGCAGTTCTTC	CASSMWGQYNEQFF
TRBV18	.	TRBD2	TRBJ2-3	TGTGCCAGCTCACCTTTCAGCGGGGCTAGCACAGATACGCAGTATTTT	CASSPFSGASTDTQYF
TRBV11-2	.	TRBD2	TRBJ2-7	TGTGCCAGCAGCGCTTGGGGGGGATCGTTCTACGAGCAGTACTTC	CASSAWGGSFYEQYF
TRBV4-1	.	TRBD1	TRBJ1-3	TGCGCCAGCAGCCATCCCGGGACAGTACCCGGAAACACCATATATTTT	CASSHPGTVPGNTIYF
TRBV7-8	.	.	TRBJ2-7	TGTGCCAGCAGCCGCGAGGTGCAGTCCTACGAGCAGTACTTC	CASSREVQSYEQYF
TRBV4-1	.	TRBD1	TRBJ1-5	TGCGCCAGCAGCCAAGGACAGGGAAATCAGCCCCAGCATTTT	CASSQGQGNQPQHF
TRBV7-9	.	TRBD2	TRBJ2-5	TGTGCCAGCAGCCAGACTAGCGGGAGCATTTTGGGAGAGACCCAGTACTTC	CASSQTSGSILGETQYF
TRBV5-4	.	TRBD1	TRBJ2-5	TGTGCCAGCAGCCACACGATACGGACAGGGGTAGAGACCCAGTACTTC	CASSHTIRTGVETQYF
TRBV5-1	.	TRBD1	TRBJ2-1	TGCGCCAGCACCGGGACAGGGGTGCACAATGAGCAGTTCTTC	CASTGTGVHNEQFF
TRBV5-8	once	.	TRBJ2-7	TGTGCCAGCAGCCGAAGGGCAGGGAACCACGAGCAGTACTTC	CASSRRAGNHEQYF
TRBV19	.	TRBD1	TRBJ1-5	TGTGCCAGTACCCCAAGGGGCAGGGGGAATAGCAATCAGCCCCAGCATTTT	CASTPRGRGNSNQPQHF
TRBV10-3	once	.	TRBJ1-1	TGTGCCATCAGTGAAGGGGGGGGGTCCACTGAAGCTTTCTTT	CAISEGGGSTEAFF
TRBV29-1	.	.	TRBJ1-5	TGCAGCGTTGAAATAGACGGGAATCAGCCCCAGCATTTT	CSVEIDGNQPQHF
TRBV9	.	.	TRBJ2-5	TGTGCCAGCAGCGGCCTCATTGCGTCGGAGACCCAGTACTTC	CASSGLIASETQYF
TRBV6-1	.	TRBD1	TRBJ1-5	TGTGCCAGCAGTTTGACAGGGAACGAGCCCCAGCATTTT	CASSLTGNEPQHF
TRBV6-4	few	TRBD1	TRBJ2-5	TGTGCCAGCAGTCAGACAGGGATAGAGACCCAGTACTTC	CASSQTGIETQYF
TRBV28	.	TRBD1	TRBJ2-3	TGTGCCAGCAGTTTAATTCGCCGGGACAGGGAGCCAGATACGCAGTATTTT	CASSLIRRDREPDTQYF
TRBV5-4	.	TRBD1	TRBJ1-2	TGTGCCAGCAGCGCTTGGGACAGGCCCTATGGCTACACCTTC	CASSAWDRPYGYTF
TRBV18	.	.	TRBJ1-5	TGTGCCAGCTCACCAACCCAGGGACAAGGGCCCCAGCATTTT	CASSPTQGQGPQHF
TRBV25-1	.	TRBD2	TRBJ2-5	TGTGCCAGCAGTGAACCATGGGGGGGAATGGAGACCCAGTACTTC	CASSEPWGGMETQYF
TRBV19	.	TRBD1	TRBJ1-4	TGTGCCAGTAACAGGGGGCCTTATGAAAAACTGTTTTTT	CASNRGPYEKLFF
TRBV15	.	TRBD1	TRBJ2-7	TGTGCCACCAGCGGGGGACAGTTAAACTACGAGCAGTACTTC	CATSGGQLNYEQYF
TRBV15	.	.	TRBJ2-5	TGTGCCACCAGCAGAGGAGAACAGGGTGGGACCCAGTACTTC	CATSRGEQGGTQYF
TRBV2	.	.	TRBJ1-5	TGTGCCAGCAGTGAATACGGGGGGGATCAGCCCCAGCATTTT	CASSEYGGDQPQHF
TRBV4-1	few	.	TRBJ2-3	TGCGCCAGCAGCCAGAGTCGGGCTAGCGCCACAGATACGCAGTATTTT	CASSQSRASATDTQYF
TRBV28	.	.	TRBJ1-2	TGTGCCAGCAGCCGTGCAGGACAATATGGCTACACCTTC	CASSRAGQYGYTF